The 20 T cell receptor beta chains in this list originate from one sample, sequenced in a study of T cells after yellow fever vaccination. In TCRdb, the 5' RACE reads were re-called with MiXCR into one record per CDR3 protein. Of some 110,000 distinct CDR3 sequences listed, 7.2% were seen once; the top ten hold over 2.5%. The source material was CD4+ T cells sorted from PBMCs, sampled roughly 46 days after the first yellow fever vaccination. The receptor set was obtained from a man aged 18 to 30 who received the YFV17D yellow fever vaccine.

This clonotype was seen at least ten times. The V gene is TRBV7-2, the J gene TRBJ2-1, with D possibly being TRBD1 or TRBD2 (5 bases each). With 4 bases removed from V and 13 bases from J, the gap between germline ends came to 14 bases. This CDR3 contains 12 residues. CDR1 and CDR2 from the germline V gene are SGHTA and FQGNSA. The CDR3 sequence is CASSWDQGSQFF. The CDR3 coding sequence is TGTGCCAGCAGCTGGGACCAGGGTAGCCAGTTCTTC.

This clonotype was seen at least ten times. V and J are TRBV20-1 and TRBJ2-1, with D tentatively TRBD2 (5 bases). This CDR3 is built from 14 residues. The germline V gene encodes CDR1 DFQATT and CDR2 SNEGSKA (reference sequence). V was shortened by 4 bases and J by 6 bases, with 16 bases between the two germline ends. DNA for the CDR3: TGCAGTGCTACCTTAGCGCCGGCGGCCAATGAGCAGTTCTTC. Its protein is CSATLAPAANEQFF.

This clonotype was seen many times. This chain joins TRBV20-1 and TRBJ2-5; the D gene is possibly TRBD2 (5 bases). Germline V gives CDR1 DFQATT, CDR2 SNEGSKA (reference sequence). This CDR3 has 15 amino acids. Trimming left V 0 bases short and J 5 bases short, with 16 bases between. The CDR3 nucleotides are TGCAGTGCTAGAGATCTCACGGAGGAGGAGGAGACCCAGTACTTC. Amino acids: CSARDLTEEEETQYF.

This clonotype has ten or more counts. The chain is built from TRBV5-5 and TRBJ1-2; 10 nucleotides line up with TRBD1. CDR1 SGHKS and CDR2 YYEKEE come from the germline V gene (reference sequence). After removal of 4 bases from V and 8 bases from J, the junction contained 8 bases not matched to a gene. The CDR3 covers 14 residues. CDR3 sequence: CASSPGQGSLGYTF. The CDR3 DNA reads as TGTGCCAGCAGCCCGGGACAGGGGTCGTTGGGCTACACCTTC.

This clonotype has a count of ten or more. This chain uses TRBV29-1 with TRBJ1-2; no clear D. The germline V gene has CDR1 SQVTM and CDR2 ANQGSEA. CDR3 length: 13 amino acids. The germline V and J ends were trimmed by 7 bases and 3 bases, with 15 bases remaining between them. In DNA form, the CDR3 reads TGCAGCGCCGAAAGGGAGGAGGACTATGGCTACACCTTC. Its translation is CSAEREEDYGYTF.

This clonotype has at least ten counts. The V and J genes are TRBV5-1 and TRBJ1-1, with no clear D. V was shortened by 7 bases and J by 1 base, with 14 bases between the two germline ends. The germline CDR1 and CDR2 sequences are SGHRS and YFSETQ. The CDR3 runs 14 residues. CDR3 protein: CASWAGRTNTEAFF. The CDR3 nucleotides read TGCGCCAGCTGGGCGGGCAGGACGAACACTGAAGCTTTCTTT.

This clonotype was counted between two and nine times. The V call is TRBV20-1, the J call TRBJ2-1; 11 positions match TRBD2. CDR1 DFQATT and CDR2 SNEGSKA come from the germline V gene (reference sequence). CDR3 length: 18 residues. V shed 6 bases, J shed 10 bases, and the junction held 23 bases outside the gene matches. CDR3 in amino acids: CSAPLTLAGGQTSREQFF. CDR3 DNA sequence: TGCAGTGCCCCCTTAACTCTAGCGGGGGGTCAAACTTCTCGGGAGCAGTTCTTC.

This clonotype was seen ten or more times. The genes are TRBV10-1 and TRBJ2-3, with no clear D. CDR3 length equals 14 residues. With 3 bases removed from V and 1 base from J, the gap between germline ends came to 8 bases. Germline loops: CDR1 WNHNN, CDR2 SYGVQD (reference sequence). The CDR3 loop reads CASSDSAGTDTQYF. As DNA, the CDR3 is TGCGCCAGCAGTGATTCGGCAGGCACAGATACGCAGTATTTT.

This clonotype has at least ten counts. V usage is TRBV6-5 and J usage is TRBJ2-7; D not certain. Germline-derived CDR1 and CDR2 are MNHEY and SVGAGI. Trimming took 4 bases from V and 0 from J, leaving 13 bases between them. The CDR3 runs to 15 residues. The CDR3 loop reads CASSSTPALSYEQYF. The CDR3 bases are TGTGCCAGCAGTTCGACTCCAGCCCTCTCCTACGAGCAGTACTTC.

This chain connects TRBV12-3 or TRBV12-4 to TRBJ2-2; 8 bases fit TRBD1. J was trimmed by 4 bases and V by 1 base; bases with no gene match: 8. CDR3 length: 17 residues. CDR3 coding DNA: TGTGCCAGCAGTTTAGTTCCTCAGGGGGCAAGCACCGGGGAGCTGTTTTTT. Its protein is CASSLVPQGASTGELFF.

The sample holds many counts of this clonotype. The chain has TRBV28 and TRBJ2-7; D perhaps matches TRBD2 (6 bases). This CDR3 spans 14 amino acids. The V and J ends lost 5 bases and 3 bases respectively, with 14 bases between them. CDR1 is MDHEN and CDR2 is SYDVKM in the germline V gene. Here the CDR3 reads CASSLFGGNYEQYV. The CDR3 DNA reads TGTGCCAGCAGTCTCTTCGGGGGTAACTACGAGCAGTACGTC.

There are many counts of this clonotype. The chain combines TRBV20-1 with TRBJ2-1, with 8 positions matching TRBD2. This CDR3 spans 12 amino acids. CDR1 is DFQATT and CDR2 is SNEGSKA in the germline V gene (reference sequence). In DNA form, the CDR3 reads TGCAGAGCGGGGGCCCCCTCCAATGAGCAGTTCTTC. This sequence encodes CRAGAPSNEQFF.

This clonotype was seen at least ten times. The chain joins TRBV4-2 to TRBJ1-4, with 9 bases matching TRBD1. V dropped 1 base and J dropped 8; count of bases not matched to a gene: 5. The CDR3 totals 15 residues. Germline assignment: CDR1 LGHNA and CDR2 YNFKEQ. The CDR3 sequence: CASSQGGTGSEKLFF. DNA for the CDR3: TGTGCCAGCAGCCAAGGGGGGACAGGGAGCGAAAAACTGTTTTTT.

This clonotype was observed many times. V gene TRBV9 combines with J gene TRBJ2-5, with a possible D match to TRBD1 (5 bases). Germline CDR1 reads SGDLS; CDR2 reads YYNGEE. The CDR3 covers 14 residues. V was cut by 0 bases and J by 5 bases, with 11 bases left in between. CDR3 residues: CASSVEIGAETQYF. In DNA, the CDR3 is TGTGCCAGCAGCGTAGAGATAGGGGCGGAGACCCAGTACTTC. Full variable domain (missing parts from reference TRBV9 and TRBJ2-5): DSGVTQTPKHLITATGQRVTLRCSPRSGDLSVYWYQQSLDQGLQFLIQYYNGEERAKGNILERFSAQQFPDLHSELNLSSLELGDSALYFCASSVEIGAETQYFGPGTRLLVL.

V gene TRBV29-1 combines with J gene TRBJ1-5; TRBD1 might be the D (6 bases). With 6 bases removed from V and 6 bases from J, the gap between germline ends came to 15 bases. CDR1 and CDR2 from the germline V gene are SQVTM and ANQGSEA. This CDR3 has 13 residues. For the CDR3, the DNA is TGCAGCGTCCAAGGGGGGGCGGGTCAGCCCCAGCATTTT. Residues: CSVQGGAGQPQHF.

The chain's CDR3 is CASSLEAGANVLTF. The CDR3 DNA follows: TGCGCCAGCAGCTTGGAAGCTGGGGCCAACGTCCTGACTTTC. The chain uses TRBV5-1 and TRBJ2-6; D is uncertain. The CDR3 totals 14 residues. CDR1 is SGHRS and CDR2 is YFSETQ in the germline V gene. Trimming removed 0 bases from V and 2 bases from J, with 3 bases in between. Full variable domain (outside the CDR3, taken from reference TRBV5-1 and TRBJ2-6): KAGVTQTPRYLIKTRGQQVTLSCSPISGHRSVSWYQQTPGQGLQFLFEYFSETQRNKGNFPGRFSGRQFSNSRSEMNVSTLELGDSALYLCASSLEAGANVLTFGAGSRLTVL.

This clonotype was picked up a small number of times. The J gene is TRBJ2-2, the V gene TRBV4-1, with 9 positions matching TRBD2. Germline V lookup: CDR1 MGHRA, CDR2 YSYEKL. The CDR3 spans 16 residues. Trimming at V came to 1 base and at J to 7 bases, leaving 7 bases not matched to a gene. CDR3 nucleotide sequence: TGCGCCAGCAGCCAAGTTGGCGGGGGGGCCATCGGGGAGCTGTTTTTT. Translating gives CASSQVGGGAIGELFF.

At least ten counts were recorded for this clonotype. The rearrangement uses TRBV7-6 and TRBJ1-1, with a tentative D call TRBD1 (5 bases). V dropped 4 bases and J dropped 0 bases, with 9 bases sitting between them. Germline CDR1 is SGHVS and CDR2 is FNYEAQ. This CDR3 region has 14 residues. The CDR3 coding sequence is TGTGCCAGCAGCTCCATCAGGGTGAACACTGAAGCTTTCTTT. Protein sequence: CASSSIRVNTEAFF.

This clonotype was seen repeatedly, ten times or more. The gene calls are TRBV20-1 and TRBJ2-1, with D hard to call. The CDR3 totals 12 residues. V was cut by 5 bases and J by 8 bases, with 13 bases left in between. Germline lookup yields CDR1 DFQATT and CDR2 SNEGSKA (reference sequence). CDR3: CSASTSADEQFF. CDR3 in DNA: TGCAGTGCTTCGACCTCAGCCGATGAGCAGTTCTTC.

This rearrangement joins TRBV5-1 to TRBJ2-7; D ambiguous. Trimming removed 0 bases from V and 5 bases from J, with 3 bases in between. Germline CDR1 SGHRS, CDR2 YFSETQ. The CDR3 spans 11 residues. CDR3 in DNA: TGCGCCAGCAGCTTGGATGACGAGCAGTACTTC. Residues: CASSLDDEQYF.